This TCR beta chain was found in a study of T cell repertoires in cytomegalovirus infection. About the study: Public TCR beta signatures indicated both CMV infection and matching HLA type.

Each CDR3 protein gets one entry after TCRdb re-called the reads with MiXCR. Here the sample spans under 800,000 distinct CDR3 sequences, approximately 25% being singletons. Study-level points and caveats: Dominant in the ex vivo response were TCR beta clonotypes restricted by HLA-C and specific for CMV. Cumulative frequency (of public TCR beta family members) identified carriers of CMV plus the relevant HLA.

Regarding this clonotype: Its antigen is as yet unknown.

The germline V and J ends were trimmed by 5 bases and 4 bases, with 14 bases remaining between them. CDR3 length: 14 amino acids. Germline lookup yields CDR1 SGHVS and CDR2 FQNEAQ. This receptor was identified in a human donor in good health (CMV status not recorded). Some clones in this sample may be carry-over from other donors' samples. The sample was CD8+ T cells from PBMCs. The chain joins TRBV7-8 to TRBJ1-2; a weak D match, TRBD1 (5 bases). DNA for the CDR3: TGTGCCAGCAGCCGACGAGGGGAACCCTATGGCTACACCTTC. The encoded protein is CASSRRGEPYGYTF.